These 8 T cell receptor beta chains were all obtained from the same sample, sequenced in a study of spatial heterogeneity in lung cancer. Time point reported: sample taken at primary tumor resection. Sequencing of whole RNA from tumor, nontumor lung or frozen PBMC involved no sorting. TCRdb re-called the 5' RACE reads through MiXCR, storing one row per CDR3 protein. Of approximately 82,000 distinct CDR3 sequences in the sample, roughly 12% were seen once. The material was PBMCs, obtained at surgery. Receptors originate from a male donor with early-stage non-small cell lung cancer.

In this sample, this clonotype turned up a few times. The V gene is TRBV12-5, the J gene TRBJ1-3, with no clear D. CDR3 length: 14 amino acids. CDR1 is LGHNT and CDR2 is FRNRAP in the germline V gene. V lost 7 bases, J lost 3 bases, and 13 bases lay in between. The CDR3 coding sequence is TGTGCTAGTGAGCCGGGTTCGGATGGAAACACCATATATTTT. Translation: CASEPGSDGNTIYF.

This chain links TRBV7-9 with TRBJ1-2; 7 bases align to TRBD1. Trimming took 1 base from V and 6 from J; bases not matched to a gene: 5. This CDR3 is 14 amino acids long. Germline V gene lookup returns CDR1 SEHNR and CDR2 FQNEAQ (reference sequence). CDR3 residues: CASSLEDRADGYTF. The CDR3 DNA reads as TGTGCCAGCAGCTTAGAAGACAGGGCGGATGGCTACACCTTC. The complete variable domain, with remaining parts taken from reference TRBV7-9 and TRBJ1-2, reads DTGVSQNPRHKITKRGQNVTFRCDPISEHNRLYWYRQTLGQGPEFLTYFQNEAQLEKSRLLSDRFSAERPKGSFSTLEIQRTEQGDSAMYLCASSLEDRADGYTFGSGTRLTVV.

This clonotype occurred a few times. The chain couples TRBV7-2 to TRBJ1-5; no firm D call. Germline lookup yields CDR1 SGHTA and CDR2 FQGNSA. V was clipped by 1 base and J by 0 bases, with 7 bases between them. This CDR3 comprises 15 residues. CDR3 bases: TGTGCCAGCAGCTTAGACAGTTCTAGCAATCAGCCCCAGCATTTT. Amino acids: CASSLDSSSNQPQHF.

In its sample, this clonotype was seen a few times. This rearrangement joins TRBV12-5 to TRBJ2-1; 7 bases align to TRBD2. This CDR3 has 15 amino acids. The germline V gene has CDR1 LGHNT and CDR2 FRNRAP. V trimming: 7 bases; J trimming: 7 bases; junction bases outside the gene matches: 13. This CDR3 is CASAPTRGSSNEQFF. The CDR3 coding sequence is TGTGCTAGTGCCCCTACTCGCGGGAGTAGTAATGAGCAGTTCTTC.

V and J are TRBV7-2 and TRBJ1-1, with TRBD1 as a possible D gene (5 bases). Germline CDR1 reads SGHTA; CDR2 reads FQGNSA. V lost 4 bases and J 3 bases, leaving 6 bases between the germline ends. The CDR3 contains 12 residues. The CDR3 DNA reads as TGTGCCAGCAGCTGGGGGTACACTGAAGCTTTCTTT. This sequence encodes CASSWGYTEAFF.

The V and J genes are TRBV27 and TRBJ1-2; no clear D gene. V was shortened by 7 bases and J by 3 bases, with 18 bases between the two germline ends. Germline assignment: CDR1 MNHEY and CDR2 SMNVEV (reference sequence). This CDR3 spans 15 amino acids. The CDR3 sequence is CASTPNWGSDYGYTF. CDR3 DNA: TGTGCCAGCACCCCAAACTGGGGAAGCGACTATGGCTACACCTTC.

The table lists this clonotype with a few counts. The chain uses TRBV20-1 and TRBJ2-3; D perhaps matches TRBD2 (5 bases). The germline V gene encodes CDR1 DFQATT and CDR2 SNEGSKA (reference sequence). The CDR3 is made up of 12 amino acids. Trimming removed 3 bases at V and 5 bases at J, with 9 bases between. DNA for the CDR3: TGCAGTGCTAGCGGGATGGGAGATACGCAGTATTTT. It specifies CSASGMGDTQYF.

This clonotype has ten or more counts. This chain links TRBV28 with TRBJ1-5; 7 bases are a match to TRBD1. V shed 4 bases, J shed 7 bases, and the junction held 7 bases outside the gene matches. CDR1 MDHEN and CDR2 SYDVKM come from the germline V gene. The CDR3 length is 14 residues. This chain's CDR3 is CASSSTGSRQPQHF. CDR3 bases: TGTGCCAGCAGTTCGACAGGGTCTAGGCAGCCCCAGCATTTT.